This entry concerns a single T cell receptor beta chain. Antigen unknown. These data come from a study of shared clonotypes between healthy human individuals. General study findings and limits: Between a few donors, naive CD4 clonotypes were shared at a level of about 5%. In contrast to clonotypes shared by all four donors, non-shared clonotypes had lower generation probabilities. Larger estimated richness was generally recorded for naive subsets relative to memory subsets.

TCRdb's copy holds only in-frame clones and misses some; the assay was immunoSEQ multiplex PCR. This table has fewer than 1.8 million clones, 97% to 99% appearing once. Germline V gives CDR1 MNHEY, CDR2 SVGAGI. Germline trimming cut 6 bases from V and 7 bases from J; bases unmatched to any gene: 9. This CDR3 comprises 15 residues. The sequence derives from a man aged 25 to 40 in good health. This chain joins TRBV6-5 and TRBJ1-4; 9 nucleotides agree with TRBD1. The sequenced sample was naive CD4+ T cells sorted from blood. Subset specified: CD45RA+ positively selected. CDR3: CASSLGQGLGEKLFF. CDR3 coding DNA: TGTGCCAGCAGCCTTGGACAGGGGTTGGGTGAAAAACTGTTTTTT.